Detailed here is one TCR beta chain. CDR1 is LNHNV, CDR2 YYDKDF, per germline (reference sequence). This CDR3 has 14 amino acids. Trimming pared 3 bases from V and 6 bases from J, leaving 12 bases between. This specimen belongs to a study of control samples from healthy donors and cancer patients. Using immunoSEQ multiplex PCR, the repertoire was profiled, and TCRdb retains in-frame clones only, with some absent. This table has several thousand clones, almost 85% appearing once. Sequenced sample: formalin-fixed, paraffin-embedded tissue. The V gene is TRBV15, the J gene TRBJ2-1; no clear D gene. This clonotype was sampled from a female donor with lung cancer. DNA of the CDR3: TGTGCCACCAGCAGGGGTCCACCGGGCAATGAGCAGTTCTTC. Translated, it gives CATSRGPPGNEQFF. Based on the CDR3 plus reference TRBV15 and TRBJ2-1, the full variable domain is DAMVIQNPRYQVTQFGKPVTLSCSQTLNHNVMYWYQQKSSQAPKLLFHYYDKDFNNEADTPDNFQSRRPNTSFCFLDIRSPGLGDTAMYLCATSRGPPGNEQFFGPGTRLTVL.